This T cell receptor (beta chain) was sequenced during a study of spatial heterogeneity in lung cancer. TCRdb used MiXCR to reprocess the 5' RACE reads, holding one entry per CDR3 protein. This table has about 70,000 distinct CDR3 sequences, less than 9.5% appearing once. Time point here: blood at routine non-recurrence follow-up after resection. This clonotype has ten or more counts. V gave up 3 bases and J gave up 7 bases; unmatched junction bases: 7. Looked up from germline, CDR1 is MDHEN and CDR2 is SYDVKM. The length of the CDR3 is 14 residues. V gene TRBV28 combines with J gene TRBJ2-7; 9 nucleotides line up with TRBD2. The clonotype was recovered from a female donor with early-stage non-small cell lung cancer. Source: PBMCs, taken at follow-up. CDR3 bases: TGTGCCAGCAGTTTGGGACTAGCCGCTGAGGAGCAGTACTTC. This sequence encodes CASSLGLAAEEQYF.